This T cell receptor beta chain was identified during a study of blood T cell repertoires in COVID-19. The overall study: The United States, Italy and Spain supplied acute and convalescent COVID-19 samples.

Repertoires were generated with immunoSEQ multiplex PCR, while TCRdb's copy carries only in-frame clones and drops some. The repertoire holds more than 300,000 clones, with around four fifths as singletons. On this clone itself: The identical CDR3 is also encoded by other nucleotide sequences in the sample.

The CDR3 consists of 15 residues. Germline CDR1 and CDR2: WNHNN and SYGVQD (reference sequence). V dropped 2 bases and J dropped 1; count of bases not matched to a gene: 3. This clonotype was sampled from a woman aged 50 to 60 with acute or convalescent COVID-19. Sequencing input: peripheral blood. This chain uses TRBV10-1 with TRBJ1-1, with 8 bases aligning to TRBD1. DNA for the CDR3: TGCGCCAGCAGTGAGGGACAGGGTCGGAACACTGAAGCTTTCTTT. It specifies CASSEGQGRNTEAFF.